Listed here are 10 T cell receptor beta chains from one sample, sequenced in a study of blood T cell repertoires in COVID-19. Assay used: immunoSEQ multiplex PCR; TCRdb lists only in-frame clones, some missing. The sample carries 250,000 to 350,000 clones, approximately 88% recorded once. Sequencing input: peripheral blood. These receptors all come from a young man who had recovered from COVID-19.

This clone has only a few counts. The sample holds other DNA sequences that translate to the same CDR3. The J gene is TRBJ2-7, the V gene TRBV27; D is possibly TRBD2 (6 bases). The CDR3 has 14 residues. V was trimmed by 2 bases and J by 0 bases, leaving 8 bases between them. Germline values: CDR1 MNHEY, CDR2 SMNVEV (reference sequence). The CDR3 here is CASSLAGPSYEQYF. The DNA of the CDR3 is TGTGCCAGCAGTTTAGCGGGACCCTCCTACGAGCAGTACTTC.

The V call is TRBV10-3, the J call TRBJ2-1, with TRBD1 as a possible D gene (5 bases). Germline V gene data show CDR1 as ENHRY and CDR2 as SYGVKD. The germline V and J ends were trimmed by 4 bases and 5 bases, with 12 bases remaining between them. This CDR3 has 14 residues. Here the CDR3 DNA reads TGTGCCATCAGTGTTGGGGCTGGGAACAATGAGCAGTTCTTC. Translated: CAISVGAGNNEQFF.

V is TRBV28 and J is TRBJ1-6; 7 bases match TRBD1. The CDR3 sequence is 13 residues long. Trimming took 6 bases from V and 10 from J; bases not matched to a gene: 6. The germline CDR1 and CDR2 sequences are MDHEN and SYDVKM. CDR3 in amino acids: CASRETGFSPLHF. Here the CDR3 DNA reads TGTGCCAGCAGGGAGACAGGGTTCTCACCCCTCCACTTT.

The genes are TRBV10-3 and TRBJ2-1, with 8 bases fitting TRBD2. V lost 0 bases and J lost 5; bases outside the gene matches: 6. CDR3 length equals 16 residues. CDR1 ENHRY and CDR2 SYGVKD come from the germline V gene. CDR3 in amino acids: CAISESKREIHNEQFF. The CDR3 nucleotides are TGTGCCATCAGTGAGTCGAAGCGGGAGATCCACAATGAGCAGTTCTTC.

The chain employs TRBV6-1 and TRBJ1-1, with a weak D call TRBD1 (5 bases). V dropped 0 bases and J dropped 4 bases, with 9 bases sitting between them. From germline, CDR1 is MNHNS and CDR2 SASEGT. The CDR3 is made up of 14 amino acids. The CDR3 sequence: CASSEAGVGTEAFF. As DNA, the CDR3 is TGTGCCAGCAGTGAAGCAGGGGTGGGCACTGAAGCTTTCTTT.

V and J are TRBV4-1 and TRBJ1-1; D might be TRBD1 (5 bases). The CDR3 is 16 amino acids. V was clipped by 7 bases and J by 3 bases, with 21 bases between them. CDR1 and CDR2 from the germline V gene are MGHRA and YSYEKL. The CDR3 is CASTTVMKGSDTEAFF. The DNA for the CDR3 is TGCGCCAGCACGACAGTGATGAAGGGGTCTGACACTGAAGCTTTCTTT.

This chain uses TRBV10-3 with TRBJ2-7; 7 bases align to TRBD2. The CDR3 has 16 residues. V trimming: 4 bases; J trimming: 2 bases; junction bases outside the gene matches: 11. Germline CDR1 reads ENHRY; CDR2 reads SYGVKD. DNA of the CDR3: TGTGCCATCAGTGCCCTGGCGGGGGAGGCGGCCTACGAGCAGTACTTC. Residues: CAISALAGEAAYEQYF.

CDR3 residues: CASSFGTSGSGEQYF. CDR3 nucleotides: TGTGCCAGCTCCTTTGGGACTAGCGGGAGTGGCGAGCAGTACTTC. The chain is built from TRBV6-5 and TRBJ2-7; the match to TRBD2 covers 14 bases. The ends lost 8 bases at V and 6 bases at J; junction bases unmatched: 9. This CDR3 spans 15 amino acids. Germline V CDR1 and CDR2: MNHEY, SVGAGI.

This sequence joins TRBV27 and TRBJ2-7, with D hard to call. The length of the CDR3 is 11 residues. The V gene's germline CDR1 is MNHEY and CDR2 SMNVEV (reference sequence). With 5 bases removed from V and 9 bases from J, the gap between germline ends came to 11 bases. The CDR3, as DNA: TGTGCCAGCAGTACCCCTCGGGTGCAGTACTTC. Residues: CASSTPRVQYF.

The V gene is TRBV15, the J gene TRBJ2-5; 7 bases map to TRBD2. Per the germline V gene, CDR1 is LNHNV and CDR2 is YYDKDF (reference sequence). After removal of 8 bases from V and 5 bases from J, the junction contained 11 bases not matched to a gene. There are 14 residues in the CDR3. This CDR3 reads CATVGGAGPETQYF. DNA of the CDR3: TGTGCCACCGTGGGGGGAGCGGGACCTGAGACCCAGTACTTC.